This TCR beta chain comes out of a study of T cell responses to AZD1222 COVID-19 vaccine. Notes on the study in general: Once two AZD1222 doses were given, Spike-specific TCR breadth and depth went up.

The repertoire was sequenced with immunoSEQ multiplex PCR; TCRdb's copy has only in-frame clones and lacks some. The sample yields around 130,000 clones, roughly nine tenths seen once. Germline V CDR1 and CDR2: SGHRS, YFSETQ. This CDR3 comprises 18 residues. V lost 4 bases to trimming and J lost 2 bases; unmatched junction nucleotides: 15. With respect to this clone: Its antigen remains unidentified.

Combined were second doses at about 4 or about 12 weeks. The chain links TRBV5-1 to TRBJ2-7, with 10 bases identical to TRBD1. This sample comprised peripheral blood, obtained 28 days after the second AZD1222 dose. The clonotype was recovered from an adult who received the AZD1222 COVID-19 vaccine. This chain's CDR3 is CASSPTSFGGTGAYEQYF. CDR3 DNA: TGCGCCAGCAGCCCTACTTCCTTTGGCGGGACAGGGGCCTACGAGCAGTACTTC.